The subject of this entry is one TCR beta chain. Its antigen remains unidentified. V was cut by 2 bases and J by 0 bases, with 12 bases left in between. The CDR3 is 15 amino acids. Germline CDR1 is SGHNT and CDR2 is YYREEE (reference sequence). PCR used 60 Vbeta primers and 13 Jbeta primers. Using immunoSEQ multiplex PCR, the repertoire was profiled, and TCRdb retains in-frame clones only, with some absent. Here the sample spans roughly 100,000 clones, 70% to 80% being singletons. This specimen belongs to a study of cytomegalovirus exposure and HLA in healthy donors. Findings and limits, study-wide: Most TCR beta V segments were productive about 90% or about 30% of the time in an earlier analysis. For most TCR sequences rarity was the rule, although some public TCRs occurred in many donors. Cytomegalovirus status was reportedly diagnosed by the classifier with high sensitivity and specificity. Fewer N-insertions than the roughly 600-donor mean were reportedly shown by an Asian-associated ancestry cluster in a later analysis.

The chain uses TRBV5-4 and TRBJ2-7; D perhaps matches TRBD2 (6 bases). The TCR sequence derives from a young man in good health and CMV-seronegative. Sequenced sample: PBMCs. The CDR3 DNA follows: TGTGCCAGCAGCTTTGGCGGGGAATACTCCTACGAGCAGTACTTC. The encoded protein is CASSFGGEYSYEQYF.